This section outlines one T cell receptor beta chain sequence together with its context. The antigen remains undetermined. Germline V CDR1 and CDR2: DFQATT, SNEGSKA (reference sequence). This CDR3 contains 15 residues. TCRdb re-analyzed the 5' RACE reads; it lists each CDR3 protein once, without DNA. This table holds 250,000 or so distinct CDR3 sequences. This sample stems from a study of T cells expressing NK-cell markers. Study-level information: Investigators obtained TCR beta repertoires from sorted CD3+CD56+NKG2C+, CD3+CD56+NKG2C- and CD3+CD56-NKG2C+ T cells. One of the eight sequenced donors was seronegative, whereas the other seven were HCMV-seropositive.

Whole-study findings and limits: Whether expanded NKG2C-expressing T cell clones recognize HCMV is unknown.

This chain links TRBV20-1 with TRBJ2-5; TCRdb outputs TRBD2, but without DNA this stays unchecked. Source material: blood T cells: a sorted CD56 or NKG2C T cell subset, CD4+ or CD8+ T cells, or bulk PBMC T cells (not recorded which). This TCR derives from a woman aged 18 to 69 in good health. This CDR3 is CSAGIGGVAAGTQYF.